Presented here are 11 T cell receptor beta chains from one specimen sequenced in a study of T cells in tuberculosis. Data came from immunoSEQ multiplex PCR; TCRdb stores just in-frame clones and leaves some out. The sample yields 61,000 or so clones, around 81% seen once. Sorting used thawed, overnight-rested PBMC stained with anti-CD3, a viability dye and GMM-loaded CD1B tetramer. The lipid loaded on the CD1B tetramers was C32 glucose monomycolate from Rhodococcus equi. Material for sequencing was CD1b-GMM tetramer-negative cells sorted from PBMCs. These receptors came from an adult woman with latent tuberculosis.

This chain links TRBV11-2 with TRBJ2-2, with a possible D match to TRBD1 (6 bases). In germline, CDR1 is SGHAT, CDR2 FQNNGV. With 8 bases removed from V and 7 bases from J, the gap between germline ends came to 11 bases. The CDR3 is 12 amino acids. As DNA, the CDR3 is TGTGCCAGCCTCCAAGGGGGCGGGGAGCTGTTTTTT. Protein product: CASLQGGGELFF.

The CDR3 nucleotides are TGTGCCAGCATCCCTAGGCCGACAGATACGCAGTATTTT. Amino acids: CASIPRPTDTQYF. The V gene is TRBV2, the J gene TRBJ2-3, with D uncertain. This CDR3 spans 13 amino acids. Trimming took 7 bases from V and 3 from J, leaving 11 bases between them. Germline V lookup: CDR1 SNHLY, CDR2 FYNNEI.

The rearrangement links TRBV9 to TRBJ2-3; 7 bases line up with TRBD1. Germline CDR1 reads SGDLS; CDR2 reads YYNGEE. The CDR3 is made up of 14 amino acids. V was clipped by 5 bases and J by 2 bases; unmatched bases: 5. The CDR3 reads CASSRQGYTDTQYF. CDR3 sequence (DNA): TGTGCCAGCAGTAGACAGGGCTACACAGATACGCAGTATTTT.

The rearrangement links TRBV19 to TRBJ2-7; TRBD1 matches at 9 bases. The CDR3 has 14 residues. Germline V gene data show CDR1 as LNHDA and CDR2 as SQIVND (reference sequence). The V gene end was trimmed by 7 bases and the J gene end by 2 bases; junction bases not matched to a gene: 6. The CDR3 sequence is CASTPGTGPYEQYF. The CDR3, as DNA: TGTGCCAGTACCCCCGGGACAGGGCCCTACGAGCAGTACTTC.

This sequence joins TRBV4-2 and TRBJ1-1, with D uncertain. Per germline, CDR1 LGHNA and CDR2 YNFKEQ. V dropped 4 bases and J dropped 1 base, with 16 bases sitting between them. This CDR3 is built from 16 residues. The CDR3 DNA reads TGTGCCAGCAGCCCTACCCCTAGGCAGCCGAACACTGAAGCTTTCTTT. Its protein is CASSPTPRQPNTEAFF.

The chain links TRBV28 to TRBJ2-3; the D gene is possibly TRBD2 (6 bases). In germline, CDR1 is MDHEN, CDR2 SYDVKM. The CDR3 sequence is 17 residues long. V was clipped by 4 bases and J by 5 bases, with 22 bases between them. The CDR3 protein is CASSSPSGGRPGDTQYF. CDR3 DNA sequence: TGTGCCAGCAGTTCACCCTCCGGGGGACGTCCCGGAGATACGCAGTATTTT.

The gene calls are TRBV6-4 and TRBJ2-1; the match to TRBD2 covers 12 bases. J gave up 5 bases and V 4 bases, and 9 bases lay outside the gene matches. Germline V gives CDR1 MRHNA, CDR2 SNTAGT. The length of the CDR3 is 17 residues. CDR3 region: CASSGSTSGRIHNEQFF. CDR3 DNA sequence: TGTGCCAGCAGTGGATCGACTAGCGGGAGAATCCACAATGAGCAGTTCTTC.

The chain recombines TRBV19 with TRBJ2-2; D perhaps matches TRBD1 (5 bases). The CDR3 loop spans 16 amino acids. CDR1 and CDR2 (germline): LNHDA, SQIVND (reference sequence). The V gene lost 7 bases and the J gene lost 3 bases, with 18 bases spanning the gap. CDR3 sequence reads: CASTTTGRADTGELFF. CDR3 nucleotide sequence: TGTGCCAGTACCACTACAGGTAGGGCGGACACCGGGGAGCTGTTTTTT.

The chain has TRBV19 and TRBJ2-3; a possible D gene is TRBD2 (5 bases). V was cut by 7 bases and J by 1 base, with 12 bases left in between. Germline CDR1 is LNHDA and CDR2 is SQIVND (reference sequence). There are 14 residues in the CDR3. The DNA of the CDR3 is TGTGCCAGTACCCTCCGGCGGGGCACAGATACGCAGTATTTT. Its protein is CASTLRRGTDTQYF. Supplemented by reference TRBV19 and TRBJ2-3, the full variable domain reads DGGITQSPKYLFRKEGQNVTLSCEQNLNHDAMYWYRQDPGQGLRLIYYSQIVNDFQKGDIAEGYSVSREKKESFPLTVTSAQKNPTAFYLCASTLRRGTDTQYFGPGTRLTVL.

The chain is built from TRBV6-5 and TRBJ2-1, with 10 nucleotides matching TRBD1. The CDR3 sequence is 14 residues long. The germline CDR1 and CDR2 sequences are MNHEY and SVGAGI. V lost 2 bases to trimming and J lost 8 bases; unmatched junction nucleotides: 3. Here the CDR3 DNA reads TGTGCCAGCAGTTACACTGGACAGGGGGATGAGCAGTTCTTC. As protein: CASSYTGQGDEQFF.

V usage is TRBV29-1 and J usage is TRBJ1-2, with 9 bases fitting TRBD1. The CDR3 has 12 amino acids. Germline CDR1 SQVTM, CDR2 ANQGSEA. V shed 7 bases, J shed 3 bases, and the junction held 3 bases outside the gene matches. The CDR3 sequence is CSAGDRDYGYTF. Here the CDR3 DNA reads TGCAGCGCCGGGGACAGGGACTATGGCTACACCTTC.